These 15 T cell receptor beta chains share one sample of origin, sequenced in a study of T cells in localized non-small cell lung cancer. The assay was immunoSEQ multiplex PCR, and TCRdb's table has in-frame clones only and misses some. Of 15,000 to 20,000 clones in the sample, around four fifths were seen once. The sequencing used peripheral blood, collected before any cancer treatment. The receptor set was obtained from a male donor aged 60 or over with stage III lung adenocarcinoma.

Regarding this clone: The conserved closing phenylalanine or tryptophan is absent in this CDR3, likely reflecting a read error. J is TRBJ1-4 and V is TRBV30, with 7 bases aligning to TRBD1. The CDR3 has 14 amino acids. Germline lookup yields CDR1 GTSNPN and CDR2 SVGIG (reference sequence). J lost 8 bases, V lost 0 bases, and 6 bases had no gene match. The CDR3, as DNA: TGTGCCTGGAGTGTACAGGGGAATGTAGAAAAACTGTTTGTT. It yields the protein CAWSVQGNVEKLFV.

The chain combines TRBV12-5 with TRBJ2-7, with no clear D. In germline, CDR1 is LGHNT, CDR2 FRNRAP. The CDR3 sequence is 16 residues long. V was pared by 0 bases and J by 0 bases, with 12 bases between. This CDR3 reads CASGLVYVASSYEQYF. The CDR3 DNA follows: TGTGCTAGTGGTTTGGTCTACGTTGCAAGCTCCTACGAGCAGTACTTC. Using reference TRBV12-5 and TRBJ2-7 for the parts outside the CDR3, the full variable domain is DARVTQTPRHKVTEMGQEVTMRCQPILGHNTVFWYRQTMMQGLELLAYFRNRAPLDDSGMPKDRFSAEMPDATLATLKIQPSEPRDSAVYFCASGLVYVASSYEQYFGPGTRLTVT.

The J gene is TRBJ1-2, the V gene TRBV14; D uncertain. This CDR3 region has 13 residues. V lost 1 base and J lost 5, with 8 bases in between. Germline V gene data show CDR1 as SGHDN and CDR2 as FVKESK. CDR3 sequence: CASSQVFKYGYTF. The CDR3 DNA reads as TGTGCCAGCAGCCAAGTTTTCAAATATGGCTACACCTTC.

V is TRBV25-1 and J is TRBJ1-1; 11 nucleotides align to TRBD1. V shed 2 bases, J shed 0 bases, and the junction held 8 bases outside the gene matches. The CDR3 loop spans 18 amino acids. The germline V gene encodes CDR1 MGHDK and CDR2 SYGVNS. CDR3 protein: CASSEGLGTGGMNTEAFF. DNA for the CDR3: TGTGCCAGCAGTGAAGGGCTAGGGACAGGGGGAATGAACACTGAAGCTTTCTTT.

The rearrangement uses TRBV6-1 and TRBJ2-7; weak D call: TRBD1 (6 bases). CDR3 size: 14 residues. Germline V CDR1 and CDR2: MNHNS, SASEGT. The CDR3 sequence: CVTCLDSNSYEQYF. The CDR3 DNA is TGTGTCACGTGTCTGGACAGTAATTCCTACGAGCAGTACTTC.

V gene TRBV7-9 combines with J gene TRBJ2-3; 7 bases map to TRBD2. The germline V gene encodes CDR1 SEHNR and CDR2 FQNEAQ (reference sequence). The CDR3 has 15 amino acids. The V segment lost 4 bases and the J segment 4 bases; nucleotides outside the gene matches: 8. The CDR3 DNA follows: TGTGCCAGCAGCTCAATCGTGGGGGGGGCAGATACGCAGTATTTT. This sequence encodes CASSSIVGGADTQYF.

The DNA of the CDR3 is TGCGCCAGCAGCCAAGTTTGGGCAGGGAATGAAAAACTGTTTTTT. Its translation: CASSQVWAGNEKLFF. This chain links TRBV4-1 with TRBJ1-4, with D possibly being TRBD1 (5 bases). This CDR3 has 15 amino acids. With 1 base removed from V and 5 bases from J, the gap between germline ends came to 11 bases. CDR1 is MGHRA, CDR2 YSYEKL, per germline.

This chain connects TRBV6-5 to TRBJ1-1, with 9 bases identical to TRBD1. The V segment lost 7 bases and the J segment 5 bases; nucleotides outside the gene matches: 8. The CDR3 is made up of 14 amino acids. Germline V gene lookup returns CDR1 MNHEY and CDR2 SVGAGI. CDR3 in DNA: TGTGCCAGCATCGCAACAGGGGGCTGGACTGAAGCTTTCTTT. Translation: CASIATGGWTEAFF.

This sequence joins TRBV21-1 and TRBJ1-1; the table's D call, TRBD1, was not checked against the DNA. TRBV21-1 is recorded as a pseudogene. CDR3 length equals 14 residues. The CDR3 DNA sequence: TGTGCCAGCAGCAAATGGGAAGGGGGCACTGAAGCTTTCTTT. It codes for CASSKWEGGTEAFF.

This chain links TRBV5-1 with TRBJ2-3; the match to TRBD2 covers 16 bases. This CDR3 spans 17 amino acids. Germline V lookup: CDR1 SGHRS, CDR2 YFSETQ. J gave up 6 bases and V 4 bases, and 8 bases lay outside the gene matches. CDR3 coding DNA: TGCGCCAGCAGCACCGGGACTAGCGGGGGGGCCTGGGATACGCAGTATTTT. It specifies CASSTGTSGGAWDTQYF. Full variable domain (outside the CDR3, taken from reference TRBV5-1 and TRBJ2-3): KAGVTQTPRYLIKTRGQQVTLSCSPISGHRSVSWYQQTPGQGLQFLFEYFSETQRNKGNFPGRFSGRQFSNSRSEMNVSTLELGDSALYLCASSTGTSGGAWDTQYFGPGTRLTVL.

The chain employs TRBV11-2 and TRBJ2-7; D call uncertain. CDR1 is SGHAT and CDR2 is FQNNGV in the germline V gene. V was trimmed by 0 bases and J by 7 bases, leaving 7 bases between them. CDR3 length equals 12 residues. DNA of the CDR3: TGTGCCAGCAGCTTAGATCCGCTGGAGCAGTACTTC. It encodes CASSLDPLEQYF.

The V and J genes are TRBV6-1 and TRBJ2-1; D may be TRBD2 (7 bases). Germline assignment: CDR1 MNHNS and CDR2 SASEGT. V was pared by 6 bases and J by 8 bases, with 14 bases between. This CDR3 spans 13 amino acids. The CDR3 DNA reads as TGTGCCAGCAGAGGGGCGGGGGCCTATGAGCAGTTCTTC. Its protein product is CASRGAGAYEQFF.

The chain employs TRBV9 and TRBJ2-5, with 8 bases that match TRBD1. Per germline, CDR1 SGDLS and CDR2 YYNGEE. This CDR3 has 15 residues. The trim removed 2 bases at V and 4 bases at J, leaving 7 bases unmatched. In DNA form, the CDR3 reads TGTGCCAGCAGCGTCACGACAGGGGATGGAGAGACCCAGTACTTC. Translating gives CASSVTTGDGETQYF.

This clone was detected only once. The chain employs TRBV5-4 and TRBJ2-3; TRBD1 is a possible D gene (6 bases). From germline, CDR1 is SGHNT and CDR2 YYREEE (reference sequence). Trimming removed 5 bases at V and 4 bases at J, with 11 bases between. The CDR3 covers 13 residues. The DNA of the CDR3 is TGTGCCAGCAGAACTACAGGGTCAGATACGCAGTATTTT. Protein: CASRTTGSDTQYF.

The genes are TRBV7-9 and TRBJ1-2; tentative D call: TRBD1 (6 bases). The CDR3 runs to 15 residues. CDR1 is SEHNR and CDR2 is FQNEAQ in the germline V gene (reference sequence). Trimming cost V 1 base and J 8 bases, with 17 bases left between them. For the CDR3, the DNA is TGTGCCAGCAGCTTAGTCCCAGGGGAGAGCAACGGCTACACCTTC. Protein: CASSLVPGESNGYTF.